This T cell receptor beta chain was identified during a study of T cells expressing NK-cell markers. TCRdb re-analyzed the 5' RACE reads; it lists each CDR3 protein once, without DNA. Seen in this sample are some 440,000 distinct CDR3 sequences; the ten most common clones hold over 1.1%. CDR1 and CDR2 (germline): SGHTA, FQGTGA. This CDR3 spans 14 amino acids. The genes are TRBV7-3 and TRBJ2-3; the D call from TCRdb, TRBD2, cannot be confirmed without DNA. The source is a woman between 45 and 65 years old in good health. Material for sequencing was blood T cells: a sorted CD56 or NKG2C T cell subset, CD4+ or CD8+ T cells, or bulk PBMC T cells (not recorded which). CDR3: CASRQSGYTDTQYF.